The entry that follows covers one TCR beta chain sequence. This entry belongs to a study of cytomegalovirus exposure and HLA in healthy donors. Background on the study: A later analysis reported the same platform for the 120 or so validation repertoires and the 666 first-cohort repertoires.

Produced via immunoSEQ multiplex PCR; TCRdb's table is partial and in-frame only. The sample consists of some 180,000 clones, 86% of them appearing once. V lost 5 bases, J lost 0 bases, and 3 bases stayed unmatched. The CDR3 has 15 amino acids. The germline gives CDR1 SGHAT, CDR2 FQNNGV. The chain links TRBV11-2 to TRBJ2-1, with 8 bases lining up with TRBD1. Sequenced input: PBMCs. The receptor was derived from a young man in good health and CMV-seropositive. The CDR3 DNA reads TGTGCCAGCAGCCCCGGGACAGGCTCCTACAATGAGCAGTTCTTC. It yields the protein CASSPGTGSYNEQFF.